The 11 T cell receptor beta chains reported below all come from one sample, sequenced in a study of Ad26.COV2.S vaccination and SARS-CoV-2 variants. Repertoires were generated with immunoSEQ multiplex PCR, while TCRdb's copy carries only in-frame clones and drops some. The sample comprises roughly 350,000 clones, roughly 90% of which are singletons, and about 10% rests with the top ten. Treatment defined: 19 received Ad26.COV2.S at low or high dose, single or two shots; roughly five received placebo; per-sample allocation not given. Collection of the samples took place on day 63 after the first injection of vaccine or placebo. The sample was peripheral blood, taken in a trial of Ad26.COV2.S vaccine versus placebo. The receptors originated from a person aged 18 to 59 who received the Ad26.COV2.S COVID-19 vaccine or a placebo.

This rearrangement joins TRBV7-9 to TRBJ1-1; D unclear. Germline V gives CDR1 SEHNR, CDR2 FQNEAQ (reference sequence). Trimming took off 2 bases at V and 0 bases at J, with 4 bases between the two ends. CDR3 length: 13 amino acids. The CDR3 loop reads CASSLQVNTEAFF. CDR3 DNA sequence: TGTGCCAGCAGCTTACAAGTGAACACTGAAGCTTTCTTT.

On this clone: The sample carries other DNA sequences with the same CDR3. The chain links TRBV6-5 to TRBJ1-2; D unresolved. The CDR3 is 13 residues long. Trimming removed 2 bases at V and 8 bases at J, with 12 bases between. CDR1 and CDR2 from the germline V gene are MNHEY and SVGAGI. Written as DNA, the CDR3 is TGTGCCAGCAGTTACCGGGGTGGGAGGGGCTACACCTTC. Translating gives CASSYRGGRGYTF.

This CDR3 is CASSQDPPWESMPEAFF. CDR3 in DNA: TGTGCCAGCAGCCAAGATCCCCCCTGGGAATCAATGCCTGAAGCTTTCTTT. The chain recombines TRBV14 with TRBJ1-1; D is undetermined. Trimming stripped 0 bases from V and 6 bases from J, with 20 bases between. Per the germline V gene, CDR1 is SGHDN and CDR2 is FVKESK. CDR3 length equals 17 residues.

The chain combines TRBV29-1 with TRBJ1-2; D gene ambiguous. V was pared by 3 bases and J by 5 bases, with 10 bases between. This CDR3 is built from 12 residues. Germline V gives CDR1 SQVTM, CDR2 ANQGSEA. In DNA form, the CDR3 reads TGCAGCGTTGATCGGGAAGGGTATGGCTACACCTTC. This translates into CSVDREGYGYTF.

This chain connects TRBV3-1 (or the pseudogene TRBV3-2) to TRBJ2-3, with TRBD2 matching over 7 bases. The CDR3 is made up of 15 amino acids. CDR1 LGHDT and CDR2 YNNKEL come from the germline V gene (reference sequence). Germline trimming cut 5 bases from V and 3 bases from J; bases unmatched to any gene: 8. For the CDR3, the DNA is TGTGCCAGCAGCGAATCGGGAGGTCCGACAGATACGCAGTATTTT. It codes for CASSESGGPTDTQYF.

This chain connects TRBV5-4 to TRBJ2-7; 10 bases are a match to TRBD1. The CDR3 is made up of 14 amino acids. The V gene's germline CDR1 is SGHNT and CDR2 YYREEE (reference sequence). V gave up 10 bases and J gave up 5 bases; unmatched junction bases: 12. CDR3 DNA sequence: TGTGCCGCCGAGCACACCGGGACAGGGGACGAGCAGTACTTC. It codes for CAAEHTGTGDEQYF.

This clone was seen only once. The chain uses TRBV5-6 and TRBJ2-5, with TRBD2 matching over 13 bases. Looked up from germline, CDR1 is SGHDT and CDR2 is YYEEEE. This CDR3 contains 18 residues. The J segment lost 5 bases and the V segment lost 2 bases, leaving 12 bases of the junction unmatched. CDR3 DNA sequence: TGTGCCAGCAGCTTTAGACTAGCGGGAGGCCATAGGTGGGAGACCCAGTACTTC. Amino acid sequence: CASSFRLAGGHRWETQYF. Full variable domain (outside the CDR3, taken from reference TRBV5-6 and TRBJ2-5): DAGVTQSPTHLIKTRGQQVTLRCSPKSGHDTVSWYQQALGQGPQFIFQYYEEEERQRGNFPDRFSGHQFPNYSSELNVNALLLGDSALYLCASSFRLAGGHRWETQYFGPGTRLLVL.

This clone was detected only a few times. V and J are TRBV19 and TRBJ1-1, with D perhaps matching TRBD1 (5 bases). The CDR3 has 13 residues. Germline lookup yields CDR1 LNHDA and CDR2 SQIVND (reference sequence). V dropped 10 bases and J dropped 5 bases, with 17 bases sitting between them. The chain's CDR3 is CATRDGGRTEAFF. The CDR3 DNA sequence: TGTGCCACCCGAGACGGGGGGAGGACTGAAGCTTTCTTT.

This chain connects TRBV28 to TRBJ1-6; 7 nucleotides match TRBD1. The CDR3 runs 15 residues. Germline CDR1 is MDHEN and CDR2 is SYDVKM. V dropped 2 bases and J dropped 8; count of bases not matched to a gene: 6. The CDR3 nucleotides are TGTGCCAGCAGTTTACCGGGACAGTTTTATTCACCCCTCCACTTT. Its translation: CASSLPGQFYSPLHF.

The chain links TRBV5-4 to TRBJ2-5, with 7 nucleotides matching TRBD1. CDR3 length: 14 amino acids. From germline, CDR1 is SGHNT and CDR2 YYREEE (reference sequence). V shed 2 bases, J shed 4 bases, and the junction held 5 bases outside the gene matches. The CDR3, as DNA: TGTGCCAGCAGCTTAGACAGGGTGAGAGAGACCCAGTACTTC. Translation: CASSLDRVRETQYF.

The chain employs TRBV28 and TRBJ1-4; a weak D match, TRBD1 (6 bases). The germline V gene encodes CDR1 MDHEN and CDR2 SYDVKM. V shed 4 bases and J shed 4 bases, with 10 bases lying between them. This CDR3 spans 14 amino acids. CDR3 amino acids: CASSSDSLNEKLFF. CDR3 nucleotides: TGTGCCAGCAGTTCGGACAGCCTTAATGAAAAACTGTTTTTT. Based on the CDR3 plus reference TRBV28 and TRBJ1-4, the full variable domain is DVKVTQSSRYLVKRTGEKVFLECVQDMDHENMFWYRQDPGLGLRLIYFSYDVKMKEKGDIPEGYSVSREKKERFSLILESASTNQTSMYLCASSSDSLNEKLFFGSGTQLSVL.